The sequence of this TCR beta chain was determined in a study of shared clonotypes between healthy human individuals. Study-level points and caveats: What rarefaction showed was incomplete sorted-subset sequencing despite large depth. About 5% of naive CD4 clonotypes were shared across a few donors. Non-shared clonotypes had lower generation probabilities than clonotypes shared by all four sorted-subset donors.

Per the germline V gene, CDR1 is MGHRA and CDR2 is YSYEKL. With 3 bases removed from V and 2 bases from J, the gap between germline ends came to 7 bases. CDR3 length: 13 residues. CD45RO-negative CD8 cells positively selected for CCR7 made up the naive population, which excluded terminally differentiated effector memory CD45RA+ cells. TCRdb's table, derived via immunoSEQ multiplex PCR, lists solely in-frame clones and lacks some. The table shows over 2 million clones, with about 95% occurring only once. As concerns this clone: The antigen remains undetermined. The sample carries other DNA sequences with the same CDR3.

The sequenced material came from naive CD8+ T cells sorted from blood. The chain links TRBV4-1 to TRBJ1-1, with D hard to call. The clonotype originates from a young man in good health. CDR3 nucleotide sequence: TGCGCCAGCAGCCAGACACTAAACACTGAAGCTTTCTTT. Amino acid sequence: CASSQTLNTEAFF.